This T cell receptor beta chain was captured by sequencing in a study of T cells in tuberculosis. CDR1 and CDR2 (germline): GTSNPN, SVGIG (reference sequence). Trimming took off 2 bases at V and 3 bases at J, with 4 bases between the two ends. The CDR3 totals 11 residues. Assay: immunoSEQ multiplex PCR; the TCRdb copy retains only in-frame clones and omits some. The sample includes about 7,700 clones, approximately 95% seen only once; the top ten take 11%. The chain joins TRBV30 to TRBJ1-2; D unresolved. The clonotype originates from an adult with tuberculosis. Sequenced sample: PBMCs. The CDR3 DNA reads as TGTGCCTGGAGTCAGGACTATGGCTACACCTTC. It translates to CAWSQDYGYTF. Full variable domain (remainder filled in from reference TRBV30 and TRBJ1-2): SQTIHQWPATLVQPVGSPLSLECTVEGTSNPNLYWYRQAAGRGLQLLFYSVGIGQISSEVPQNLSASRPQDRQFILSSKKLLLSDSGFYLCAWSQDYGYTFGSGTRLTVV.